There are a few counts of the clone carrying this T cell receptor beta chain. Its antigen is not known. This same CDR3 is encoded by further DNA sequences in the sample. This entry comes from a study of T cell responses to AZD1222 COVID-19 vaccine. Only in-frame clones appear in the TCRdb table, and some are missing; sequencing was by immunoSEQ multiplex PCR. The data hold 140,000 or so clones, with around 83% observed a single time. The CDR3 sequence is 15 residues long. J was trimmed by 2 bases and V by 5 bases; bases with no gene match: 5. Germline CDR1 reads SGHTA; CDR2 reads FQGNSA. Study-wide results and caveats: The donor group comprised mostly white British people and more females; the analysis possibly underestimated clonal diversity. None of the repertoires were sampled until the peak T cell response had passed. Receipt of two AZD1222 doses was followed by a rise in Spike-specific TCR breadth and depth.

The chain employs TRBV7-2 and TRBJ2-3; 9 bases fit TRBD2. The specimen comprised peripheral blood, sampled 28 days after the second AZD1222 dose. The TCR was taken from an adult who received the AZD1222 COVID-19 vaccine. CDR3 nucleotides: TGTGCCAGCAGCCGCGGGGGGGCCCTCACAGATACGCAGTATTTT. This encodes CASSRGGALTDTQYF.